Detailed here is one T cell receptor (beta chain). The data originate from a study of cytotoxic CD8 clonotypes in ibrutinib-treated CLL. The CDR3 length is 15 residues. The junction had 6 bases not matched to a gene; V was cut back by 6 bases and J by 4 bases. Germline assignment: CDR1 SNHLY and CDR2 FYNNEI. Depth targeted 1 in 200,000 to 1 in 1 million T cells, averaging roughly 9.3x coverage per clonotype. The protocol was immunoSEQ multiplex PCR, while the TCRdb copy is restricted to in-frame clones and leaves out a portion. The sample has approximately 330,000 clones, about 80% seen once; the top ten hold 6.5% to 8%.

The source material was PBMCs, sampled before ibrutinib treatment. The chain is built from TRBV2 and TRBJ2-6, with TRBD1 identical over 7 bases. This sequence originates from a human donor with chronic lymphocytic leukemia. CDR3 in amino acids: CASRTGISGANVLTF. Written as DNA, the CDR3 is TGTGCCAGCAGGACAGGGATATCCGGGGCCAACGTCCTGACTTTC.